This T cell receptor (beta chain) was captured in a study of blood T cell repertoires in COVID-19. As for the study in general: Acute and convalescent COVID-19 specimens originated in the United States, Italy and Spain.

Authors' methods: Estimated nucleated cell counts came from reference gene primer amplification. The method was immunoSEQ multiplex PCR; TCRdb's version includes in-frame clones alone and lacks a portion of them. That table supplies the V and J calls and clone size; D and trimming were determined from the DNA. The table shows about 250,000 clones, with over 75% occurring only once. The CDR3 spans 15 residues. The trim removed 1 base at V and 8 bases at J, leaving 7 bases unmatched. Germline assignment: CDR1 LGHNA and CDR2 YNFKEQ. J is TRBJ1-4 and V is TRBV4-2; 7 nucleotides match TRBD1. This receptor was taken from a man in his fifties or sixties with active or convalescent COVID-19. What was sequenced was peripheral blood. The CDR3 is CASSQGDRVGEKLFF. The CDR3 DNA is TGTGCCAGCAGCCAAGGCGACAGGGTGGGGGAAAAACTGTTTTTT.